This TCR beta chain was sequenced in a study of identical twins. General study results and limits: These conclusions were based on statistical analysis (cross-sectional, not following the same donors). For zero-insertion analyses, partial confounding could come from invariant MAIT and iNKT cells.

TCRdb processed the 5' RACE reads anew with MiXCR; each CDR3 protein has one entry. This table holds about 920,000 distinct CDR3 sequences, around an eighth found once. At least ten counts were recorded for this clonotype. Its antigen is currently unknown. Trimming removed 4 bases from V and 3 bases from J, with 4 bases in between. Germline assignment: CDR1 SGHDN and CDR2 FVKESK. CDR3 length equals 11 residues. These records were also assigned to another study, of yellow fever vaccine responses in identical twins. Turning to that study: In identical twins, vaccine T cell responses appeared partly shared and partly individual.

Material: PBMCs. The gene calls are TRBV14 and TRBJ2-7; D gene unclear. This receptor was taken from a woman aged 18-29 years in good health. CDR3 in amino acids: CASSLLYEQYF. As DNA, the CDR3 is TGTGCCAGCAGCCTCCTCTACGAGCAGTACTTC.